The 25 T cell receptor beta chains given below trace back to one sample, sequenced in a study of blood T cell repertoires in COVID-19. Clones were read by immunoSEQ multiplex PCR, and TCRdb kept only the in-frame ones, dropping some. This sample has under 350,000 clones, with 70% to 90% found just once. The specimen was peripheral blood. Every receptor here comes from a woman aged 70-85 years with acute or convalescent COVID-19.

The CDR3 DNA reads TGTGCCAGCAGTTTAGGGAGTCGGCCCCTCCACTTT. It yields the protein CASSLGSRPLHF. The rearrangement uses TRBV12-3 or TRBV12-4 and TRBJ1-6; D remains ambiguous. Deletions cut 1 base from V and 13 bases from J, with 8 bases between. The CDR3 covers 12 residues.

A note on this clone: The junction departs from germline at one end; a sequencing error may be responsible. V gene TRBV3-1 (or the pseudogene TRBV3-2) combines with J gene TRBJ2-7; 10 nucleotides line up with TRBD1. The germline gives CDR1 LGHDT, CDR2 YNNKEL (reference sequence). The CDR3 sequence is 15 residues long. The CDR3 here is CASSQAAGQGSNLNF. Written as DNA, the CDR3 is TGTGCCAGCAGCCAAGCCGCGGGACAGGGGTCTAATTTGAACTTC.

The chain uses TRBV4-1 and TRBJ2-7; 9 nucleotides line up with TRBD2. The CDR3 spans 15 residues. The germline CDR1 and CDR2 sequences are MGHRA and YSYEKL. V dropped 1 base and J dropped 2; count of bases not matched to a gene: 3. CDR3 coding DNA: TGCGCCAGCAGCCAAGGCGGGGGGGCACCCTACGAGCAGTACTTC. Protein sequence: CASSQGGGAPYEQYF.

The chain uses TRBV5-1 and TRBJ1-3, with TRBD1 matching 7 bases. The junction had 8 bases not matched to a gene; V was cut back by 4 bases and J by 1 base. The V gene's germline CDR1 is SGHRS and CDR2 YFSETQ. The CDR3 sequence is 16 residues long. CDR3 protein: CASSLGQTESGNTIYF. CDR3 DNA: TGCGCCAGCAGCCTGGGACAGACGGAATCTGGAAACACCATATATTTT.

This clone has a handful of counts. The CDR3 here is CASSPSRRDYGYTF. As DNA, the CDR3 is TGTGCCAGCAGCCCTTCCCGTCGGGACTATGGCTACACCTTC. The chain combines TRBV7-9 with TRBJ1-2; D gene unclear. Germline CDR1 and CDR2: SEHNR and FQNEAQ (reference sequence). This CDR3 has 14 amino acids. V lost 5 bases and J 3 bases, leaving 13 bases between the germline ends.

The CDR3 nucleotides read TGTGCCAGCAGTTACGCAGGTACGGACACTGAAGCTTTCTTT. Its protein product is CASSYAGTDTEAFF. The J gene is TRBJ1-1, the V gene TRBV6-6; no clear D. CDR3 length: 14 amino acids. Germline V gives CDR1 MNHNY, CDR2 SVGAGI (reference sequence). Trimming stripped 2 bases from V and 3 bases from J, with 10 bases between.

This chain links TRBV12-3 or TRBV12-4 with TRBJ1-6; the match to TRBD1 covers 7 bases. V shed 8 bases, J shed 9 bases, and the junction held 7 bases outside the gene matches. The length of the CDR3 is 13 residues. The CDR3 sequence is CASHRGEGSPLHF. CDR3 bases: TGTGCCAGCCACAGGGGTGAGGGTTCACCCCTCCACTTT.

The V gene is TRBV6-1, the J gene TRBJ1-5; the D is unclear. Germline V gene lookup returns CDR1 MNHNS and CDR2 SASEGT. The CDR3 covers 15 residues. Trimming took off 3 bases at V and 3 bases at J, with 12 bases between the two ends. The CDR3 loop is CASSDPWTSNQPQHF. CDR3 DNA: TGTGCCAGCAGTGACCCATGGACTTCCAATCAGCCCCAGCATTTT.

This chain's CDR3 is CASSLVAVETQYF. The CDR3 nucleotides read TGTGCCAGCAGCTTGGTGGCTGTAGAGACCCAGTACTTC. The chain has TRBV5-4 and TRBJ2-5; D gene uncertain. The CDR3 spans 13 residues. V shed 0 bases and J shed 4 bases, with 7 bases lying between them. Germline assignment: CDR1 SGHNT and CDR2 YYREEE (reference sequence).

The rearrangement joins TRBV10-3 to TRBJ2-2; D remains unclear. CDR3 length: 13 amino acids. The V end lost 11 bases, the J end lost 4 bases, and 14 bases lay between the germline ends. Germline lookup yields CDR1 ENHRY and CDR2 SYGVKD. CDR3 residues: CASVRSLTGELFF. The CDR3 coding sequence is TGTGCCTCCGTCCGGTCCCTCACCGGGGAGCTGTTTTTT.

CDR3 sequence reads: CSVIGTGGDQPQHF. The CDR3 DNA is TGCAGCGTTATTGGGACAGGGGGTGATCAGCCCCAGCATTTT. The chain is built from TRBV29-1 and TRBJ1-5; 11 bases agree with TRBD1. V shed 5 bases, J shed 5 bases, and the junction held 5 bases outside the gene matches. The CDR3 loop spans 14 amino acids. In germline, CDR1 is SQVTM, CDR2 ANQGSEA. Supplemented by reference TRBV29-1 and TRBJ1-5, the full variable domain reads SAVISQKPSRDICQRGTSLTIQCQVDSQVTMMFWYRQQPGQSLTLIATANQGSEATYESGFVIDKFPISRPNLTFSTLTVSNMSPEDSSIYLCSVIGTGGDQPQHFGDGTRLSIL.

V and J are TRBV15 and TRBJ2-1; TRBD1 matches 7 bases. The CDR3 runs to 14 residues. Germline-derived CDR1 and CDR2 are LNHNV and YYDKDF (reference sequence). The trim removed 4 bases at V and 13 bases at J, leaving 13 bases unmatched. As DNA, the CDR3 is TGTGCCACCAGCATGACGACAGGGCCCACAGGACAGTTCTTC. Translated, it gives CATSMTTGPTGQFF.

This chain connects TRBV5-1 to TRBJ2-1; TRBD2 matches at 8 bases. The J segment lost 5 bases and the V segment lost 0 bases, leaving 7 bases of the junction unmatched. The CDR3 totals 16 residues. CDR1 is SGHRS, CDR2 YFSETQ, per germline. Written as DNA, the CDR3 is TGCGCCAGCAGCTTGGAGGCGGGGGGTATCCACAATGAGCAGTTCTTC. It yields the protein CASSLEAGGIHNEQFF.

The chain recombines TRBV19 with TRBJ1-4; D is unclear. V lost 6 bases and J lost 5, with 10 bases in between. The CDR3 is 13 residues long. The V gene's germline CDR1 is LNHDA and CDR2 SQIVND (reference sequence). The CDR3 DNA reads TGTGCCAGTAGCCCCCTGGCAAATGAAAAACTGTTTTTT. Translation: CASSPLANEKLFF. Using reference TRBV19 and TRBJ1-4 for the parts outside the CDR3, the full variable domain is DGGITQSPKYLFRKEGQNVTLSCEQNLNHDAMYWYRQDPGQGLRLIYYSQIVNDFQKGDIAEGYSVSREKKESFPLTVTSAQKNPTAFYLCASSPLANEKLFFGSGTQLSVL.

V gene TRBV30 combines with J gene TRBJ1-3; no definite D call. V lost 0 bases and J 0 bases, leaving 9 bases between the germline ends. CDR1 and CDR2 from the germline V gene are GTSNPN and SVGIG (reference sequence). The CDR3 length is 15 residues. DNA of the CDR3: TGTGCCTGGAGTGTCGGAGGCTTCTCTGGAAACACCATATATTTT. As protein: CAWSVGGFSGNTIYF.

V gene TRBV6-5 combines with J gene TRBJ2-2; possibly TRBD1 for D (6 bases). This CDR3 has 13 amino acids. Germline CDR1 MNHEY, CDR2 SVGAGI. With 6 bases removed from V and 5 bases from J, the gap between germline ends came to 10 bases. The CDR3 is CASSNTGTGELFF. The CDR3 bases are TGTGCCAGCAGCAACACAGGGACCGGGGAGCTGTTTTTT.

The J gene is TRBJ1-1, the V gene TRBV12-2; the table gives TRBD1 as D, unverified against the DNA. TRBV12-2 is assigned pseudogene status. The CDR3 loop spans 17 amino acids. The CDR3 reads CASRLARDRSVLPEAFF. CDR3 bases: TGTGCAAGTCGCTTAGCTAGGGACAGATCAGTGCTCCCTGAAGCTTTCTTT.

This clone was seen a single time. The rearrangement joins TRBV12-3 or TRBV12-4 to TRBJ2-7; weak D call: TRBD1 (5 bases). This CDR3 spans 13 amino acids. Trimming removed 8 bases at V and 0 bases at J, with 11 bases between. The CDR3 nucleotides are TGTGCCAGCGGGGAAGGGGCCTCCTACGAGCAGTACTTC. It yields the protein CASGEGASYEQYF.

The chain joins TRBV11-2 to TRBJ2-7; D not resolved. Germline loops: CDR1 SGHAT, CDR2 FQNNGV. V gave up 2 bases and J gave up 6 bases, with 17 bases separating them. This CDR3 spans 15 amino acids. The CDR3: CASSLNRGQLGEQYF. The CDR3 nucleotides are TGTGCCAGCAGCTTAAACCGTGGGCAGCTTGGCGAGCAGTACTTC.

This chain connects TRBV29-1 to TRBJ1-2; the match to TRBD1 covers 10 bases. CDR3 size: 14 residues. Germline V lookup: CDR1 SQVTM, CDR2 ANQGSEA. V dropped 7 bases and J dropped 7; count of bases not matched to a gene: 12. CDR3 DNA: TGCAGCGCTGCGACAGGGGGCGTGGAGTTTGGCTACACCTTC. Translating it yields CSAATGGVEFGYTF.

This sequence joins TRBV7-6 and TRBJ1-5; perhaps TRBD1 as D (5 bases). Trimming shortened V by 5 bases and J by 5 bases, and 10 bases separated the two germline ends. The CDR3 totals 13 residues. The germline gives CDR1 SGHVS, CDR2 FNYEAQ. Here the CDR3 DNA reads TGTGCCAGCAGCCGGGGGAGGGATCAGCCCCAGCATTTT. This sequence encodes CASSRGRDQPQHF. The full variable domain, with the rest looked up from reference TRBV7-6 and TRBJ1-5, is GAGVSQSPRYKVTKRGQDVALRCDPISGHVSLYWYRQALGQGPEFLTYFNYEAQQDKSGLPNDRFSAERPEGSISTLTIQRTEQRDSAMYRCASSRGRDQPQHFGDGTRLSIL.

This clone was detected once. The V call is TRBV6-6, the J call TRBJ1-3; 8 nucleotides match TRBD1. The junction had 4 bases not matched to a gene; V was cut back by 6 bases and J by 3 bases. CDR1 and CDR2 (germline): MNHNY, SVGAGI (reference sequence). CDR3 size: 14 residues. CDR3 nucleotide sequence: TGTGCCAGCAGGCCAGGGGGCATTGGAAACACCATATATTTT. Translated, it gives CASRPGGIGNTIYF.

The J gene is TRBJ1-6, the V gene TRBV20-1, with a possible D match to TRBD1 (5 bases). CDR1 and CDR2 (germline): DFQATT, SNEGSKA (reference sequence). The CDR3 spans 14 residues. The V end lost 3 bases, the J end lost 8 bases, and 14 bases lay between the germline ends. The CDR3 DNA reads as TGCAGTGCTAGTCAGGGAAGGAACGATTCACCCCTCCACTTT. Protein sequence: CSASQGRNDSPLHF.

This sequence joins TRBV3-1 (or the pseudogene TRBV3-2) and TRBJ1-1; the D gene is possibly TRBD1 (5 bases). The germline V gene encodes CDR1 LGHDT and CDR2 YNNKEL (reference sequence). This CDR3 spans 14 amino acids. Trimming took off 4 bases at V and 6 bases at J, with 15 bases between the two ends. CDR3 sequence: CASSRVAGMAEAFF. CDR3 DNA: TGTGCCAGCAGCCGTGTGGCAGGGATGGCTGAAGCTTTCTTT.

The DNA of the CDR3 is TGTGCCAGCTCACGGGCTAGCGGAGCGAACACCGGGGAGCTGTTTTTT. Translation gives CASSRASGANTGELFF. V usage is TRBV18 and J usage is TRBJ2-2, with 7 bases identical to TRBD2. The CDR3 is 16 amino acids. The germline gives CDR1 KGHSH, CDR2 LQKENI. Trimming at V came to 4 bases and at J to 0 bases, leaving 5 bases not matched to a gene.